These 30 T cell receptor beta chains share one sample of origin, sequenced in a study of blood T cell repertoires in COVID-19. Profiled with immunoSEQ multiplex PCR; TCRdb holds only in-frame clones, not every one. Here the sample spans 27,000 or so clones, roughly 80% being singletons. Sequenced: peripheral blood. The source of these receptors is a man in his 70s with active COVID-19.

The chain carries TRBV19 and TRBJ2-7; maybe TRBD1 (5 bases). From germline, CDR1 is LNHDA and CDR2 SQIVND (reference sequence). Trimming cost V 6 bases and J 3 bases, with 15 bases left between them. This CDR3 region has 14 residues. CDR3 in amino acids: CASSQGRDYYEQYF. The CDR3 bases are TGTGCCAGTAGCCAGGGCAGAGATTACTACGAGCAGTACTTC. The variable domain in full, completed from reference TRBV19 and TRBJ2-7, reads DGGITQSPKYLFRKEGQNVTLSCEQNLNHDAMYWYRQDPGQGLRLIYYSQIVNDFQKGDIAEGYSVSREKKESFPLTVTSAQKNPTAFYLCASSQGRDYYEQYFGPGTRLTVT.

V usage is TRBV2 and J usage is TRBJ2-5, with D unresolved. The V gene lost 7 bases and the J gene lost 1 base, with 13 bases spanning the gap. This CDR3 comprises 14 residues. Germline V gives CDR1 SNHLY, CDR2 FYNNEI. CDR3 sequence (DNA): TGTGCCAGCACCCAGACTGGTATCCAAGAGACCCAGTACTTC. Residues: CASTQTGIQETQYF.

The chain has TRBV19 and TRBJ1-2, with D perhaps TRBD1 (5 bases). Germline CDR1 and CDR2: LNHDA and SQIVND (reference sequence). The CDR3 has 16 residues. V gave up 3 bases and J gave up 6 bases, with 20 bases separating them. CDR3 loop: CASSIRIGRALDGYTF. CDR3 nucleotide sequence: TGTGCCAGTAGTATCCGGATCGGCAGGGCTTTGGATGGCTACACCTTC.

The rearrangement uses TRBV27 and TRBJ2-1; 9 positions agree with TRBD1. V trimming: 5 bases; J trimming: 7 bases; junction bases outside the gene matches: 3. This CDR3 region has 13 residues. Per the germline V gene, CDR1 is MNHEY and CDR2 is SMNVEV (reference sequence). This CDR3 is CASSNRGRNEQFF. Here the CDR3 DNA reads TGTGCCAGCAGTAACAGGGGGCGGAATGAGCAGTTCTTC.

DNA for the CDR3: TGTGCCTGGATGGACAGTAACCACTATGGCTACACCTTC. Translated: CAWMDSNHYGYTF. This rearrangement joins TRBV30 to TRBJ1-2, with a possible D match to TRBD1 (6 bases). Germline loops: CDR1 GTSNPN, CDR2 SVGIG (reference sequence). V lost 4 bases, J lost 3 bases, and 12 bases lay in between. The CDR3 loop spans 13 amino acids.

The chain has TRBV6-5 and TRBJ1-2; D is perhaps TRBD1 (6 bases). The V gene's germline CDR1 is MNHEY and CDR2 SVGAGI. The CDR3 length is 16 residues. V was cut by 0 bases and J by 8 bases, with 19 bases left in between. The CDR3 DNA sequence: TGTGCCAGCAGTTACTCGAGAAGGGGACATAGGTGGGGCTACACCTTC. Translated, it gives CASSYSRRGHRWGYTF.

The chain has TRBV27 and TRBJ1-2; weak D call: TRBD1 (5 bases). The CDR3 totals 16 residues. V was pared by 2 bases and J by 4 bases, with 17 bases between. Germline values: CDR1 MNHEY, CDR2 SMNVEV (reference sequence). In DNA, the CDR3 is TGTGCCAGCAGTTTAACTCCGGGGGGGTTCGGCTATGGCTACACCTTC. Translation gives CASSLTPGGFGYGYTF.

CDR3: CASGGTGGNQPQHF. The DNA of the CDR3 is TGCGCCAGCGGAGGGACAGGGGGAAATCAGCCCCAGCATTTT. The chain uses TRBV4-1 and TRBJ1-5; TRBD1 agrees at 11 bases. The CDR3 has 14 residues. CDR1 and CDR2 (germline): MGHRA, YSYEKL. With V trimmed by 8 bases and J by 4 bases, 4 bases remained unmatched.

V gene TRBV5-4 combines with J gene TRBJ1-2, with a possible D match to TRBD1 (5 bases). V was clipped by 7 bases and J by 4 bases, with 17 bases between them. The V gene's germline CDR1 is SGHNT and CDR2 YYREEE (reference sequence). This CDR3 comprises 14 residues. CDR3 protein: CASSPRGDGYGYTF. CDR3 nucleotide sequence: TGTGCCAGCTCTCCCCGGGGGGACGGCTATGGCTACACCTTC.

This clone was observed a few times. J is TRBJ2-4 and V is TRBV3-1 (or the pseudogene TRBV3-2); TRBD2 might be the D (7 bases). The CDR3 is made up of 15 amino acids. Trimming pared 8 bases from V and 2 bases from J, leaving 16 bases between. CDR1 is LGHDT, CDR2 YNNKEL, per germline (reference sequence). CDR3 nucleotides: TGTGCCAGCCGGGGTGGGGGGGCGACCAAAAACATTCAGTACTTC. Translating gives CASRGGGATKNIQYF.

This chain uses TRBV18 with TRBJ1-3, with no clear D. The V end was cut by 4 bases, the J end by 4 bases, with 17 bases between. Germline CDR1 reads KGHSH; CDR2 reads LQKENI. The CDR3 is made up of 16 amino acids. The CDR3 coding sequence is TGTGCCAGCTCACTGGCGACCAGGATGGGCGGAAACACCATATATTTT. It yields the protein CASSLATRMGGNTIYF. The full variable domain, in which reference TRBV18 and TRBJ1-3 provide the parts outside the CDR3, is NAGVMQNPRHLVRRRGQEARLRCSPMKGHSHVYWYRQLPEEGLKFMVYLQKENIIDESGMPKERFSAEFPKEGPSILRIQQVVRGDSAAYFCASSLATRMGGNTIYFGEGSWLTVV.

The chain joins TRBV5-1 to TRBJ2-3; 7 bases map to TRBD2. Per germline, CDR1 SGHRS and CDR2 YFSETQ. V lost 1 base and J lost 8; bases outside the gene matches: 7. CDR3 length: 14 residues. The CDR3 sequence: CASSLLAGGTTQYF. The CDR3 bases are TGCGCCAGCAGCTTGTTAGCGGGTGGGACTACGCAGTATTTT.

A few counts support this clone. Other DNA sequences in this specimen translate into the identical CDR3. The rearrangement links TRBV30 to TRBJ1-1, with no clear D. The CDR3 runs 13 residues. The V gene's germline CDR1 is GTSNPN and CDR2 SVGIG (reference sequence). Trimming left V 2 bases short and J 0 bases short, with 7 bases between. Written as DNA, the CDR3 is TGTGCCTGGAGTAGGACTATGAACACTGAAGCTTTCTTT. Protein sequence: CAWSRTMNTEAFF.

The chain couples TRBV9 to TRBJ2-3; 9 bases align to TRBD1. V was pared by 3 bases and J by 1 base, with 3 bases of the junction left unmatched. The length of the CDR3 is 15 residues. The germline V gene encodes CDR1 SGDLS and CDR2 YYNGEE. CDR3 DNA sequence: TGTGCCAGCAGCGGCTGGGACAGGGGCACAGATACGCAGTATTTT. Its translation: CASSGWDRGTDTQYF.

The V gene is TRBV19, the J gene TRBJ1-6, with D tentatively TRBD1 (6 bases). With 9 bases removed from V and 9 bases from J, the gap between germline ends came to 12 bases. This CDR3 has 12 amino acids. Per germline, CDR1 LNHDA and CDR2 SQIVND (reference sequence). The CDR3 sequence is CARTGLSSPLHF. CDR3 coding DNA: TGTGCCAGGACAGGTTTGAGTTCACCCCTCCACTTT.

The chain has TRBV6-7 and TRBJ1-3; the D gene is possibly TRBD1 (5 bases). TRBV6-7 belongs to the ORF category, with a function that is uncertain. V was pared by 5 bases and J by 1 base, with 12 bases between. The CDR3 loop spans 15 amino acids. The CDR3 DNA reads TGTGCCAGCAGTCTTTCGGGGGGATCTGGAAACACCATATATTTT. Its translation: CASSLSGGSGNTIYF.

The CDR3 DNA is TGTGCCAGTATGTACGGGACAATGGTCTACACTGAAGCTTTCTTT. Protein product: CASMYGTMVYTEAFF. This rearrangement joins TRBV19 to TRBJ1-1; TRBD1 might be the D (6 bases). The CDR3 extends over 15 amino acids. Trimming cost V 7 bases and J 3 bases, with 18 bases left between them. Germline CDR1 and CDR2: LNHDA and SQIVND (reference sequence).

In this sample, this clone turned up a few times. The rearrangement uses TRBV7-9 and TRBJ1-3; D not certain. The CDR3 spans 16 residues. From germline, CDR1 is SEHNR and CDR2 FQNEAQ (reference sequence). The V gene lost 5 bases and the J gene lost 4 bases, with 18 bases spanning the gap. CDR3 sequence (DNA): TGTGCCAGCAGCCCCGCGGCGAGGTTCTCAGGAAACACCATATATTTT. Residues: CASSPAARFSGNTIYF.

This clone came up a few times. J is TRBJ2-2 and V is TRBV7-9, with D possibly TRBD2 on 6 matching bases. There are 14 residues in the CDR3. Trimming took off 5 bases at V and 3 bases at J, with 10 bases between the two ends. Germline lookup yields CDR1 SEHNR and CDR2 FQNEAQ (reference sequence). The CDR3 loop reads CASSPTGDTGELFF. CDR3 nucleotides: TGTGCCAGCAGCCCGACGGGGGACACCGGGGAGCTGTTTTTT.

The chain employs TRBV7-9 and TRBJ1-4, with a tentative D call TRBD1 (6 bases). This CDR3 region has 13 residues. V was clipped by 2 bases and J by 8 bases, with 9 bases between them. CDR1 and CDR2 (germline): SEHNR, FQNEAQ (reference sequence). Here the CDR3 DNA reads TGTGCCAGCAGCTTAACAGGGCGGGAAAAACTGTTTTTT. This codes for CASSLTGREKLFF.

This clone was seen only once. The same CDR3 is also encoded by other DNA sequences in this sample. This sequence joins TRBV4-1 and TRBJ1-4; unclear D gene. V was trimmed by 4 bases and J by 7 bases, leaving 19 bases between them. The CDR3 has 16 amino acids. The V gene's germline CDR1 is MGHRA and CDR2 YSYEKL. As DNA, the CDR3 is TGCGCCAGCAGCCCTGGGGTAAGGGCTCGGGGTGAAAAACTGTTTTTT. This sequence encodes CASSPGVRARGEKLFF.

The chain has TRBV19 and TRBJ1-4; 7 nucleotides match TRBD1. Per the germline V gene, CDR1 is LNHDA and CDR2 is SQIVND (reference sequence). The V segment lost 6 bases and the J segment 4 bases; nucleotides outside the gene matches: 8. The CDR3 runs to 15 residues. CDR3 protein: CASSLPTGVNEKLFF. The CDR3 DNA reads as TGTGCCAGTAGCCTCCCCACAGGGGTTAATGAAAAACTGTTTTTT.

V usage is TRBV7-8 and J usage is TRBJ2-5; D possibly corresponds to TRBD1 (6 bases). The germline V gene encodes CDR1 SGHVS and CDR2 FQNEAQ. The V gene lost 5 bases and the J gene lost 2 bases, with 18 bases spanning the gap. The CDR3 totals 16 residues. CDR3 in DNA: TGTGCCAGCAGCAAAGGGGACAAAATAACACAAGAGACCCAGTACTTC. It yields the protein CASSKGDKITQETQYF. Complete variable domain (other parts from reference TRBV7-8 and TRBJ2-5): GAGVSQSPRYKVAKRGQDVALRCDPISGHVSLFWYQQALGQGPEFLTYFQNEAQLDKSGLPSDRFFAERPEGSVSTLKIQRTQQEDSAVYLCASSKGDKITQETQYFGPGTRLLVL.

The chain is built from TRBV5-1 and TRBJ1-6; no firm D call. V was trimmed by 4 bases and J by 9 bases, leaving 17 bases between them. The CDR3 spans 15 residues. Germline CDR1 is SGHRS and CDR2 is YFSETQ. The CDR3 is CASSTQTASSSPLHF. CDR3 bases: TGCGCCAGCAGCACACAGACGGCGAGTAGTTCACCCCTCCACTTT.

The rearrangement links TRBV7-8 to TRBJ1-1, with 7 bases identical to TRBD1. The CDR3 has 16 residues. CDR1 and CDR2 (germline): SGHVS, FQNEAQ. J was trimmed by 5 bases and V by 4 bases; bases with no gene match: 13. The CDR3 region has the DNA TGTGCCAGCAGCTCGACAGGGAGCGCGTTTTATACTGAAGCTTTCTTT. Translation gives CASSSTGSAFYTEAFF.

This chain joins TRBV28 and TRBJ1-2; perhaps TRBD1 as D (6 bases). The germline V gene encodes CDR1 MDHEN and CDR2 SYDVKM. CDR3 length: 17 residues. Trimming took off 8 bases at V and 5 bases at J, with 27 bases between the two ends. The CDR3 sequence is CASHADPQTGLVYGYTF. The CDR3 DNA reads as TGTGCCAGCCACGCTGACCCGCAAACAGGGCTGGTGTATGGCTACACCTTC.

The chain combines TRBV7-8 with TRBJ1-2; maybe TRBD1 (6 bases). Between the trimmed V and J ends, which lost 3 bases and 3 bases, there was a span of 14 bases. Germline V gene sequence: CDR1 SGHVS, CDR2 FQNEAQ. This CDR3 spans 15 amino acids. The CDR3 DNA is TGTGCCAGCAGCTTTATAGGACAGAGACACTATGGCTACACCTTC. This encodes CASSFIGQRHYGYTF.

A remark on this clone: The junction differs from germline at one of its ends, possibly a read error. The V call is TRBV7-7, the J call TRBJ2-7; 10 nucleotides match TRBD2. CDR3 size: 16 residues. Germline CDR1 is SSHAT and CDR2 is FNYEAQ (reference sequence). The DNA for the CDR3 is TGTGCTAGCAGAGGGGGTAGCGGGAGGAGGTCCTACGAGCAGTACTTC. As protein: CASRGGSGRRSYEQYF.

This chain links TRBV4-2 with TRBJ1-1; D remains ambiguous. The length of the CDR3 is 12 residues. The germline V and J ends were trimmed by 0 bases and 4 bases, with 3 bases remaining between them. Germline-derived CDR1 and CDR2 are LGHNA and YNFKEQ. This CDR3 is CASSQDITEAFF. CDR3 coding DNA: TGTGCCAGCAGCCAAGATATCACTGAAGCTTTCTTT.

The chain has TRBV6-1 and TRBJ1-4; D is unclear. The CDR3 has 16 residues. Trimming stripped 0 bases from V and 5 bases from J, with 13 bases between. Germline-derived CDR1 and CDR2 are MNHNS and SASEGT. CDR3 DNA sequence: TGTGCCAGCAGTGAAGCGCTGGAGGGCTCGAATGAAAAACTGTTTTTT. Its protein product is CASSEALEGSNEKLFF.